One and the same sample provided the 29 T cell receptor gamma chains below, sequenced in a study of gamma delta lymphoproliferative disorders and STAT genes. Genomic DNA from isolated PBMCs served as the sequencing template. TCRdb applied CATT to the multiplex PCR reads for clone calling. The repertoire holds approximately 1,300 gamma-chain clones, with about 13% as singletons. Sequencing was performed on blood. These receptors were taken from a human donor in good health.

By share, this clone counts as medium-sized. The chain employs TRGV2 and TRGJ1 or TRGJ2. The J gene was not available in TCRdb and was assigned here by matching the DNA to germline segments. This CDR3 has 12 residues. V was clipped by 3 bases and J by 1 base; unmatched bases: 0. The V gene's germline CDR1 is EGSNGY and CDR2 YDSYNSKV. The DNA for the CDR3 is TGTGCCACCTGGGACAATTATTATAAGAAACTCTTT. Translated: CATWDNYYKKLF.

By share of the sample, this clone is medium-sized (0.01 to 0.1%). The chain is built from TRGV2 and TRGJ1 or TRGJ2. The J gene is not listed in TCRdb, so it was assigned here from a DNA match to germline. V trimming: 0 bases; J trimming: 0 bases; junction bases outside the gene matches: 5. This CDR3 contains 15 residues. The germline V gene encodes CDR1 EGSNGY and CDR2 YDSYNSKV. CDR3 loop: CATWDGHKNYYKKLF. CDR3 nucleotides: TGTGCCACCTGGGACGGGCACAAGAATTATTATAAGAAACTCTTT.

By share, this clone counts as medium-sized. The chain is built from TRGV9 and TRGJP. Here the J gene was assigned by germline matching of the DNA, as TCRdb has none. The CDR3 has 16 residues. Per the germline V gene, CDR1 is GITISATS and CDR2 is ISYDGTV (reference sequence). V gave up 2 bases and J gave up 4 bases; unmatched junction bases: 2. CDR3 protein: CALWEEQELGKKIKVF. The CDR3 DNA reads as TGTGCCTTGTGGGAGGAACAAGAGTTGGGCAAAAAAATCAAGGTATTT.

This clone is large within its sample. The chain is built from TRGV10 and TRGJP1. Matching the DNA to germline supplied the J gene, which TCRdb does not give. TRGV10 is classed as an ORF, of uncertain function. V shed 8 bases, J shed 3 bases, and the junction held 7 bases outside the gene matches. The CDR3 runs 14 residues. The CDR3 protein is CAAWDSPTGWFKIF. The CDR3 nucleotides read TGTGCTGCGTGGGATTCCCCCACTGGTTGGTTCAAGATATTT.

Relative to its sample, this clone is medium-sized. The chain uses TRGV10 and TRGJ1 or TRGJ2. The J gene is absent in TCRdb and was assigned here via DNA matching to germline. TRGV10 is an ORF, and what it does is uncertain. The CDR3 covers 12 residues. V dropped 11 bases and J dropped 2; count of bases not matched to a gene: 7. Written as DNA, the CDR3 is TGTGCTGCGGCGGGCCATTATTATAAGAAACTCTTT. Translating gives CAAAGHYYKKLF.

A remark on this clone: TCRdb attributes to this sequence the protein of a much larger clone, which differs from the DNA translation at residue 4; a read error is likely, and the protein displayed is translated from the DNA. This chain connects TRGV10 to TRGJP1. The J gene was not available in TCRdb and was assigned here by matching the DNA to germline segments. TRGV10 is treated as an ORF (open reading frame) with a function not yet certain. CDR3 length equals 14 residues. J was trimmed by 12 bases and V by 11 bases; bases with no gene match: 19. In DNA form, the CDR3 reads TGTGCTGCGCGGGATTATGAGTGGGTTCGGTTCAAGATATTT. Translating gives CAARDYEWVRFKIF.

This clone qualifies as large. The CDR3 region has the DNA TGTGCTGCGTGGGATTCCCTAAAGAAACTCTTT. It yields the protein CAAWDSLKKLF. The rearrangement uses TRGV10 and TRGJ1 or TRGJ2. Germline matching of the DNA provided the J gene here, since TCRdb leaves it blank. TRGV10 is an ORF, and what it does is uncertain. The CDR3 consists of 11 residues. V lost 8 bases and J lost 10; bases outside the gene matches: 9.

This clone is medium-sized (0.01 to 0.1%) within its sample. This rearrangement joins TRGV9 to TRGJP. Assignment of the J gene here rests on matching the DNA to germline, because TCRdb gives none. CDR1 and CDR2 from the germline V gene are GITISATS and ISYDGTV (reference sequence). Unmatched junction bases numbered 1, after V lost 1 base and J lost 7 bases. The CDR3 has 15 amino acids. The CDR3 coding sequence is TGTGCCTTGTGGGAGGTCGAGTTGGGCAAAAAAATCAAGGTATTT. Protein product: CALWEVELGKKIKVF.

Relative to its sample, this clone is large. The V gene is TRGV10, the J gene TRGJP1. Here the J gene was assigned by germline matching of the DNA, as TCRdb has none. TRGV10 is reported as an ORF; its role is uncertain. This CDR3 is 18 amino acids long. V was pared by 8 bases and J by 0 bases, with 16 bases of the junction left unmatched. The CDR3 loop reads CAAWELPHVDTTGWFKIF. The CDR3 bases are TGTGCTGCGTGGGAGCTACCACACGTGGATACCACTGGTTGGTTCAAGATATTT.

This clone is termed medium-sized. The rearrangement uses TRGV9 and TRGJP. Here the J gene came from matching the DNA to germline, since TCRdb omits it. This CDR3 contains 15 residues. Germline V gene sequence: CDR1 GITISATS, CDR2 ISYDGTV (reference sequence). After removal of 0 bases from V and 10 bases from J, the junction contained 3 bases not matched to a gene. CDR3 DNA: TGTGCCTTGTGGGAGGTGTTATTGGGCAAAAAAATCAAGGTATTT. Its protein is CALWEVLLGKKIKVF.

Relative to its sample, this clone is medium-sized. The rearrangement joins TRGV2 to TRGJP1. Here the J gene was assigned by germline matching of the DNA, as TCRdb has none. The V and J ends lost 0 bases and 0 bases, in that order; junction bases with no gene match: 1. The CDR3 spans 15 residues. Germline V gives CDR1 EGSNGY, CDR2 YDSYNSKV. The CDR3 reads CATWDGDTTGWFKIF. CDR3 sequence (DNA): TGTGCCACCTGGGACGGGGATACCACTGGTTGGTTCAAGATATTT.

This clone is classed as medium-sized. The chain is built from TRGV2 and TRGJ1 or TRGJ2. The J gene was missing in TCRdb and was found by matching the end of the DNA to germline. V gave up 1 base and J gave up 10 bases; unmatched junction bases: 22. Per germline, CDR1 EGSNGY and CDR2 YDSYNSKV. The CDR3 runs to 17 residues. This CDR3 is CATWDGRVDGWRQKKLF. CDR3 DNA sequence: TGTGCCACCTGGGACGGCCGAGTTGATGGGTGGCGGCAGAAGAAACTCTTT.

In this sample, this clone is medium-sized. CDR3 in amino acids: CALWEVQLGKKIKVF. The CDR3 DNA reads TGTGCCTTGTGGGAGGTGCAGTTGGGCAAAAAAATCAAGGTATTT. This sequence joins TRGV9 and TRGJP. The J gene is absent in TCRdb and was assigned here via DNA matching to germline. V lost 0 bases, J lost 8 bases, and 1 base stayed unmatched. This CDR3 is 15 amino acids long. Germline V CDR1 and CDR2: GITISATS, ISYDGTV (reference sequence).

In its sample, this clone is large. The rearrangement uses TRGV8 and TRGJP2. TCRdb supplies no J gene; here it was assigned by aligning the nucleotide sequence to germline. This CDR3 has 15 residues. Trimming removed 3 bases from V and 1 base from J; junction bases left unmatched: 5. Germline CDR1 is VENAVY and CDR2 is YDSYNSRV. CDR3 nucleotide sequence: TGTGCCACCTGGGATCGGGCTAGTAGTGATTGGATCAAGACGTTT. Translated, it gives CATWDRASSDWIKTF.

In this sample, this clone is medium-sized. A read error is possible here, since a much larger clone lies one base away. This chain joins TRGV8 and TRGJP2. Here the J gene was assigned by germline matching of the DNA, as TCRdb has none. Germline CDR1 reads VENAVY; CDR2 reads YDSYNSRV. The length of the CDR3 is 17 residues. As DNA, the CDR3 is TGTGCCATCTGGGATAGGCCGAGAGATAGTAGTGATTGGATCAAGACGTTT. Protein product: CAIWDRPRDSSDWIKTF.

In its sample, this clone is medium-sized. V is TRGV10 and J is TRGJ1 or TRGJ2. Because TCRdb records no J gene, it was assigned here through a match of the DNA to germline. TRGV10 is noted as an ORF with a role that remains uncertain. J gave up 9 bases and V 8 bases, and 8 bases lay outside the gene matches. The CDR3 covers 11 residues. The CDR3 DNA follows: TGTGCTGCGTGGGATGGCCCTAAGAAACTCTTT. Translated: CAAWDGPKKLF.

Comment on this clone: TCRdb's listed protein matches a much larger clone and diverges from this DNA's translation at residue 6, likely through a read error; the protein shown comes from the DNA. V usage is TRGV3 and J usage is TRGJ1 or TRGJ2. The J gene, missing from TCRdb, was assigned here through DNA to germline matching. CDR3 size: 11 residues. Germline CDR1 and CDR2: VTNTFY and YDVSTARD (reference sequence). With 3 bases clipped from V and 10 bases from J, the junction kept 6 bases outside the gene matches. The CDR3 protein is CATWDSHKKLF. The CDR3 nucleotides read TGTGCCACCTGGGACTCTCACAAGAAACTCTTT.

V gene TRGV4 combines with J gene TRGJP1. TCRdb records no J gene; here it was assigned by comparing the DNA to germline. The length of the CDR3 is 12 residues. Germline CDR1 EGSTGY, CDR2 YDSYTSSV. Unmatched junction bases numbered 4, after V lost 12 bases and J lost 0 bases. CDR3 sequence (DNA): TGTGCCGCCAATACCACTGGTTGGTTCAAGATATTT. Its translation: CAANTTGWFKIF.

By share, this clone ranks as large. CDR3 residues: CATWDGYSSDWIKTF. CDR3 nucleotide sequence: TGTGCCACCTGGGACGGTTATAGTAGTGATTGGATCAAGACGTTT. The chain joins TRGV2 to TRGJP2. Here the J gene came from matching the DNA to germline, since TCRdb omits it. Per germline, CDR1 EGSNGY and CDR2 YDSYNSKV. The CDR3 contains 15 residues. V trimming: 1 base; J trimming: 0 bases; junction bases outside the gene matches: 2.

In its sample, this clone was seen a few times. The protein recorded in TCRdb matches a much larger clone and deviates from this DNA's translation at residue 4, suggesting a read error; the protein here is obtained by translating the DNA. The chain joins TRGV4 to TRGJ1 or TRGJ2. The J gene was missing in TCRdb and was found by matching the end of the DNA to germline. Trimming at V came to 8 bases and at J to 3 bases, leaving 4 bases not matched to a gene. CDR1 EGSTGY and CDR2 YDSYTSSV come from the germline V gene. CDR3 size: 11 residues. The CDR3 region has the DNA TGTGCCACCTTGGGTTATTATAAGAAACTCTTT. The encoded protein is CATLGYYKKLF.

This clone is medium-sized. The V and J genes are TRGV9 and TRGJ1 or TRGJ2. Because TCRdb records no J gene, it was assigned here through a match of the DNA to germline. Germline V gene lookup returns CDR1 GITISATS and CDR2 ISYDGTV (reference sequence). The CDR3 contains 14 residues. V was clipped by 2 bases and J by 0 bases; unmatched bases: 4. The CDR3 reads CALWEGSNYYKKLF. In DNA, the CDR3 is TGTGCCTTGTGGGAGGGATCGAATTATTATAAGAAACTCTTT.

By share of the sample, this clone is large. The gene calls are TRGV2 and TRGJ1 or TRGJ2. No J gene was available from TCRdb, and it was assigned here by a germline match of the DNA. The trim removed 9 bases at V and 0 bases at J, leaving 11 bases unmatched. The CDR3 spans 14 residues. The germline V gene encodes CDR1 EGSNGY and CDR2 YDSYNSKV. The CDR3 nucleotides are TGTGCCACCCCGGCAGGGGGGAATTATTATAAGAAACTCTTT. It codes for CATPAGGNYYKKLF.

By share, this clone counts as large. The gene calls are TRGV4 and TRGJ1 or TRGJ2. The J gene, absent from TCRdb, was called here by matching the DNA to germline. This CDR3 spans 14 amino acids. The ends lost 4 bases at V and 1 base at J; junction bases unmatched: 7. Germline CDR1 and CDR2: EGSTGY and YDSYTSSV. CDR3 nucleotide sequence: TGTGCCACCTGGGACCTATCAAATTATTATAAGAAACTCTTT. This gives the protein CATWDLSNYYKKLF.

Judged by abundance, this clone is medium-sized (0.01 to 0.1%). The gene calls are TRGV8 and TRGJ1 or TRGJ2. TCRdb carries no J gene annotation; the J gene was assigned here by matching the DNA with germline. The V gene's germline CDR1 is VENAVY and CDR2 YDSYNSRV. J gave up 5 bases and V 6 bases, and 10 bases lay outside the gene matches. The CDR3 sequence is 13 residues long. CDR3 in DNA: TGTGCCACCTGGCCCTCGGTCCATTATAAGAAACTCTTT. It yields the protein CATWPSVHYKKLF.

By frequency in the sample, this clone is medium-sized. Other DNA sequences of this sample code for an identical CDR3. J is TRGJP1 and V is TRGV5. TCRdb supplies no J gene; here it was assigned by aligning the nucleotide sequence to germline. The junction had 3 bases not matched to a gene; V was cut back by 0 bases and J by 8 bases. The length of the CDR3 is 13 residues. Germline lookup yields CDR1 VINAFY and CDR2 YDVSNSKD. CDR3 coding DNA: TGTGCCACCTGGGACAGGCCAGGTTGGTTCAAGATATTT. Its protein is CATWDRPGWFKIF.

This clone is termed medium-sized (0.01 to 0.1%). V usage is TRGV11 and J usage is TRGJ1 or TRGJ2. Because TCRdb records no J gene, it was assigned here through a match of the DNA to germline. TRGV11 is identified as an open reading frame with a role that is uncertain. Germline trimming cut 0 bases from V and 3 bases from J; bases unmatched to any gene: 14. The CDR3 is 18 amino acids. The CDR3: CACWIRHDIRGSYYKKLF. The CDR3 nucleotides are TGTGCCTGCTGGATTAGGCACGATATCCGGGGTTCTTATTATAAGAAACTCTTT.

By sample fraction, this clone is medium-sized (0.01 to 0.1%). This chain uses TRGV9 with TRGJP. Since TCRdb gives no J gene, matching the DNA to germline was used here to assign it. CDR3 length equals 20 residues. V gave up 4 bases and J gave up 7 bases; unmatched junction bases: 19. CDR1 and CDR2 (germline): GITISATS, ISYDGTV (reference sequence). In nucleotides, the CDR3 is TGTGCCTTGTGGGACGTTCCAAAGGGGGGTGCGGAGTTGGGCAAAAAAATCAAGGTATTT. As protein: CALWDVPKGGAELGKKIKVF.

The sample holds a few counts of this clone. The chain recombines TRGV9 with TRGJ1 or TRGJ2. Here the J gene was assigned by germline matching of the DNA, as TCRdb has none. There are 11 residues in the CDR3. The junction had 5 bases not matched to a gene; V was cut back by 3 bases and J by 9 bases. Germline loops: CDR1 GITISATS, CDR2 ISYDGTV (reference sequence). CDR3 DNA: TGTGCCTTGTGGGAGTCGGTTAAGAAACTCTTT. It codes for CALWESVKKLF.

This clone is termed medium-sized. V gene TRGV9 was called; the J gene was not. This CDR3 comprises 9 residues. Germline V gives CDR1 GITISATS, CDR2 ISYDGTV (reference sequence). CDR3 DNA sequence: TGTGCCTTGTGGGAGGTGCTGTTTTTC. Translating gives CALWEVLFF.